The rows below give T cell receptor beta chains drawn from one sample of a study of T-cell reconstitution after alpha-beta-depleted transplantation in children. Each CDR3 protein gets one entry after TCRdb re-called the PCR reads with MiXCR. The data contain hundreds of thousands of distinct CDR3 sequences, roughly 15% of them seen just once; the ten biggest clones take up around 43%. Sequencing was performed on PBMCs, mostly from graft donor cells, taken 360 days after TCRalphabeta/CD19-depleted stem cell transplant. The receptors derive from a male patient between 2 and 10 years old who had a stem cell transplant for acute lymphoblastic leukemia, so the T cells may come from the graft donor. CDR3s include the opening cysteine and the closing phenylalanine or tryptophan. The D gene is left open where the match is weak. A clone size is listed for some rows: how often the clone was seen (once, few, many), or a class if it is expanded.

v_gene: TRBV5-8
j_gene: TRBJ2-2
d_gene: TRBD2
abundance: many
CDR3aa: CARARGSDFKAGELFF
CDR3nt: TGTGCCAGGGCGCGGGGGTCCGACTTTAAGGCCGGGGAGCTGTTTTTT

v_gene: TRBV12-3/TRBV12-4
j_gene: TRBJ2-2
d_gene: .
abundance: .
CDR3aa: CASSLQLTGELFF
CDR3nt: TGTGCCAGCAGTTTACAACTCACCGGGGAGCTGTTTTTT

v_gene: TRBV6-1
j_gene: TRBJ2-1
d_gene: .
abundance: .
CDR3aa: CASSRRSVGLGDEQFF
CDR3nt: TGTGCCAGCAGCCGAAGGTCGGTGGGGCTGGGAGATGAGCAGTTCTTC

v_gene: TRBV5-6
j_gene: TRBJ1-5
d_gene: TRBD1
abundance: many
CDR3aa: CASSRRGTGGNQPQHF
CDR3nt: TGTGCCAGCAGCCGTCGCGGGACAGGGGGCAATCAGCCCCAGCATTTT

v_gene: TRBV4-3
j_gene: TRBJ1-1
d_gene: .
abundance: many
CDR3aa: CASSQGLQVNTEAFF
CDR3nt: TGCGCCAGCAGCCAAGGTCTGCAGGTGAACACTGAAGCTTTCTTT

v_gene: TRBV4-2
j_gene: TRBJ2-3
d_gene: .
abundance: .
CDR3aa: CASSLLIYYGGLDTQYF
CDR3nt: TGTGCCAGCAGTCTATTGATTTACTACGGAGGCCTAGATACGCAGTATTTT

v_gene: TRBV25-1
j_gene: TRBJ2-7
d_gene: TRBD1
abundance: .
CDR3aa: CASTGTVSYEQYF
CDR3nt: TGTGCCAGCACCGGGACAGTCTCCTACGAGCAGTACTTC

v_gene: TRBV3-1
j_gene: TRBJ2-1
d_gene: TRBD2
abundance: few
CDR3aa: CASSQVAGTSGSSEQFF
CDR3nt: TGTGCCAGCAGCCAAGTTGCCGGGACTAGCGGGAGTAGTGAGCAGTTCTTC

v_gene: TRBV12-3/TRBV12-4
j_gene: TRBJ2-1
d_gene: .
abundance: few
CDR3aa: CASSLRPSRAHNEQFF
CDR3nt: TGTGCCAGCAGTTTAAGGCCTAGCCGGGCCCACAATGAGCAGTTCTTC

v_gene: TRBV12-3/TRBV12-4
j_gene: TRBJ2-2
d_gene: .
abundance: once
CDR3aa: CASSPTQGNGELFF
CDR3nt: TGTGCCAGCAGTCCTACCCAGGGAAACGGGGAGCTGTTTTTT

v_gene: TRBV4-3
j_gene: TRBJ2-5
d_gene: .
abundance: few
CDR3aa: CASSQEPGRQETQYF
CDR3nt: TGCGCCAGCAGCCAAGAGCCGGGCCGCCAAGAGACCCAGTACTTC

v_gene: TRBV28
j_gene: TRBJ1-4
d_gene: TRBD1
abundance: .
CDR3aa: CASSLFPTGRTTNEKLFF
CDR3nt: TGTGCCAGCAGTTTATTCCCGACAGGGAGGACAACTAATGAAAAACTGTTTTTT

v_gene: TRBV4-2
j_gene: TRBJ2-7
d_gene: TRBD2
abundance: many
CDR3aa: CASSQGSGGAYEQYF
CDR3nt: TGTGCCAGCAGCCAAGGGAGCGGGGGAGCCTACGAGCAGTACTTC

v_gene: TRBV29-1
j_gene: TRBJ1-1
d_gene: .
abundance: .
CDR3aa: CSVVLTEAFF
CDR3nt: TGCAGCGTTGTGCTGACAGAAGCTTTCTTT

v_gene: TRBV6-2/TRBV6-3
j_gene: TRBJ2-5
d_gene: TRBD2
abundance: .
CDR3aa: CASSSGTSGRAVVTQYF
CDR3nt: TGTGCCAGCAGTTCCGGGACTAGCGGGAGGGCCGTTGTGACCCAGTACTTC

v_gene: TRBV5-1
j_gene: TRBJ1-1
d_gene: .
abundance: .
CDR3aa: CASSFDGENTEAFF
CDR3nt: TGCGCCAGCAGCTTTGACGGTGAGAACACTGAAGCTTTCTTT